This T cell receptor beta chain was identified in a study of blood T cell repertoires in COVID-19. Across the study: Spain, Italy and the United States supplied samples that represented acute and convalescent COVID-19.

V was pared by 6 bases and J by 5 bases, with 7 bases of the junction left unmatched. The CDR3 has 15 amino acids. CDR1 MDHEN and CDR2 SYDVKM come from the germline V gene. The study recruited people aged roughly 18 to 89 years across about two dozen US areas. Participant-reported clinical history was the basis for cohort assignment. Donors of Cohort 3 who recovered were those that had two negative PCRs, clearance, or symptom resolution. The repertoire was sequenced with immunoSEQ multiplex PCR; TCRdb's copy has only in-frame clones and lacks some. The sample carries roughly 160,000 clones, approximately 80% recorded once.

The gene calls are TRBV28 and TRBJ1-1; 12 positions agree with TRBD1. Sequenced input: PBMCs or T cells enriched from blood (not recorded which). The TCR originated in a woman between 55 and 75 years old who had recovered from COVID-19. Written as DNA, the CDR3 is TGTGCCAGCAGCCCTGGGACAGGGGGCAGAACTGAAGCTTTCTTT. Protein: CASSPGTGGRTEAFF.